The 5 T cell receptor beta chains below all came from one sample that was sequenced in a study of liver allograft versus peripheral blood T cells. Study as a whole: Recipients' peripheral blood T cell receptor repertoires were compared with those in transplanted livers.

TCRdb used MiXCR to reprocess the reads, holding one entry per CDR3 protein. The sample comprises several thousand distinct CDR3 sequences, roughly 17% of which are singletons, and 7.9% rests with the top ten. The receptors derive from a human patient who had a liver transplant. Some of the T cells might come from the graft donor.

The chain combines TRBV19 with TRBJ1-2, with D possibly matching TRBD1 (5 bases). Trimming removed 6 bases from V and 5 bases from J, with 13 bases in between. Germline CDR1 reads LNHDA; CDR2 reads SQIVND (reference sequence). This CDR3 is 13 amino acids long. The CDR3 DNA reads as TGTGCCAGTAGGGCCCAGGGAGATTATGGCTACACCTTC. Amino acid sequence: CASRAQGDYGYTF. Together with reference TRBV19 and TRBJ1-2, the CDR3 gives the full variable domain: DGGITQSPKYLFRKEGQNVTLSCEQNLNHDAMYWYRQDPGQGLRLIYYSQIVNDFQKGDIAEGYSVSREKKESFPLTVTSAQKNPTAFYLCASRAQGDYGYTFGSGTRLTVV.

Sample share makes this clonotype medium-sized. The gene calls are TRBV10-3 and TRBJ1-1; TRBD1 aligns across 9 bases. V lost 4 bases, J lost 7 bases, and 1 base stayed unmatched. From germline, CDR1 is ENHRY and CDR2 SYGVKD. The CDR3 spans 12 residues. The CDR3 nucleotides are TGTGCCATCAGTGGGGACAGGGATGAAGCTTTCTTT. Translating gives CAISGDRDEAFF.

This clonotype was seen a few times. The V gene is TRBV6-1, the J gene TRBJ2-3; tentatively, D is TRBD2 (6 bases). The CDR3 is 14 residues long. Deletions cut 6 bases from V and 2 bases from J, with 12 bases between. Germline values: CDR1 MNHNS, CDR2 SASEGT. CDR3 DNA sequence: TGTGCCAGCAGGCTGGACTACAACACAGATACGCAGTATTTT. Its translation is CASRLDYNTDTQYF.

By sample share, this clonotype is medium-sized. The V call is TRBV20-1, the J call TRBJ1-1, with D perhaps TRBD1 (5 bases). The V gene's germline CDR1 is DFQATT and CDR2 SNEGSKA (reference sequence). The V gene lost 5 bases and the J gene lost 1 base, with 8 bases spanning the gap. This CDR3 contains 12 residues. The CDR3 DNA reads TGCAGTGCTCTGGGACCGAACACTGAAGCTTTCTTT. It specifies CSALGPNTEAFF.

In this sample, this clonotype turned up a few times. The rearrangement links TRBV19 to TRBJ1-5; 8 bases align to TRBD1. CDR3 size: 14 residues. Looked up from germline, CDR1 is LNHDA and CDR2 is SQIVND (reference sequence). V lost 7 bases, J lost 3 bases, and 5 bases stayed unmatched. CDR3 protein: CASTLRGHNQPQHF. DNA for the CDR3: TGTGCCAGTACTCTCAGGGGGCACAATCAGCCCCAGCATTTT.